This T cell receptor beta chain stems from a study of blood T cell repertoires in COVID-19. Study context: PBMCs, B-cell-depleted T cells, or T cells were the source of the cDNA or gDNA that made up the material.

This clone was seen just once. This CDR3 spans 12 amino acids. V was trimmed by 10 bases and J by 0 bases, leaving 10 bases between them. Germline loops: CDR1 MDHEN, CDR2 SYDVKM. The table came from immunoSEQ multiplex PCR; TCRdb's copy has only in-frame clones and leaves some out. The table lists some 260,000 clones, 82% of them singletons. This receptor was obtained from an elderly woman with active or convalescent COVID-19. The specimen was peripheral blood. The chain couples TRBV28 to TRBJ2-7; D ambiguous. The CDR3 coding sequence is TGTGCCACCCGTCTGAGCTCCTACGAGCAGTACTTC. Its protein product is CATRLSSYEQYF.